The present T cell receptor beta chain was sequenced within a study of response to subunit inactivated influenza vaccine. With V trimmed by 4 bases and J by 6 bases, 8 bases remained unmatched. The CDR3 totals 14 residues. MiXCR, run by TCRdb on the RT-PCR reads, gives a single entry per CDR3 protein. This sample has about 520,000 distinct CDR3 sequences, with more than 7% found just once. This clonotype was seen only a few times. Its antigen is still unknown. The study's findings and limits: Few additional T cells are recruited per seasonal influenza vaccination, authors suggested.

The chain combines TRBV12-3 or TRBV12-4 with TRBJ2-7; 8 bases line up with TRBD1. Sample: PBMCs from blood, taken 23 to 25 months after vaccination. The clonotype comes from a man in his fifties or sixties who received an inactivated influenza vaccine. The CDR3 loop reads CASSYQGAVSEQYF. Here the CDR3 DNA reads TGTGCCAGCAGTTATCAGGGGGCAGTCTCCGAGCAGTACTTC.